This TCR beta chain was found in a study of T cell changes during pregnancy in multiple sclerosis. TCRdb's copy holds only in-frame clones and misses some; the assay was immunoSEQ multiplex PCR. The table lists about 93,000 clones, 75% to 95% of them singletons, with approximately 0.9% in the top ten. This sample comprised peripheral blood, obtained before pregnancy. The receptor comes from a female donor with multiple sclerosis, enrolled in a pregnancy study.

The CDR3 DNA follows: TGTGCCAGTAGTATCTTAAATCAGCCCCAGCATTTT. Its translation: CASSILNQPQHF. The rearrangement uses TRBV19 and TRBJ1-5, with no clear D. From germline, CDR1 is LNHDA and CDR2 SQIVND (reference sequence). CDR3 length: 12 residues. The germline V and J ends were trimmed by 3 bases and 4 bases, with 4 bases remaining between them.